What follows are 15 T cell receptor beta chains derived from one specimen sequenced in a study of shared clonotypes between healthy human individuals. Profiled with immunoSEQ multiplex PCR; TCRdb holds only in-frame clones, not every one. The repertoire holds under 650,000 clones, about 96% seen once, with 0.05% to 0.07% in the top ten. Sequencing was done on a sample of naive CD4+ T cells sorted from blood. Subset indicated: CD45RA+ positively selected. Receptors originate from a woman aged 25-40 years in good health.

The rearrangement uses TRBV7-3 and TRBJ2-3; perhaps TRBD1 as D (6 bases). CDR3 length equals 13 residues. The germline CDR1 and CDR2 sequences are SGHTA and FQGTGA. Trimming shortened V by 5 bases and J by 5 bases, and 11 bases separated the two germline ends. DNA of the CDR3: TGTGCCAGCAGCCAGGGGTGGCAAGATACGCAGTATTTT. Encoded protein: CASSQGWQDTQYF.

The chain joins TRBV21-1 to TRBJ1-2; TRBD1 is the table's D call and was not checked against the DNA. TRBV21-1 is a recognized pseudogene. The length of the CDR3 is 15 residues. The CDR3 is CASSKGSGGNYGYTF. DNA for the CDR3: TGTGCCAGCAGCAAAGGCTCAGGGGGGAACTATGGCTACACCTTC.

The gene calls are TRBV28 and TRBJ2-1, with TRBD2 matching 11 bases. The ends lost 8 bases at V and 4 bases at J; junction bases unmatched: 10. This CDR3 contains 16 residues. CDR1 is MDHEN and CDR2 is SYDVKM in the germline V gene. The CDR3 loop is CASRAMGTSGYNEQFF. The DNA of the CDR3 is TGTGCCAGCCGAGCCATGGGGACTAGCGGATACAATGAGCAGTTCTTC.

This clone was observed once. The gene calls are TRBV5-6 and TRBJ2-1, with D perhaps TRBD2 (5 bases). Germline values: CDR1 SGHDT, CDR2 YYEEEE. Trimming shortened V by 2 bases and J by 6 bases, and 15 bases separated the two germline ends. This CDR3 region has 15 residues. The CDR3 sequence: CASSFYGIVTNEQFF. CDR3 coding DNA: TGTGCCAGCAGCTTTTACGGGATAGTTACCAATGAGCAGTTCTTC.

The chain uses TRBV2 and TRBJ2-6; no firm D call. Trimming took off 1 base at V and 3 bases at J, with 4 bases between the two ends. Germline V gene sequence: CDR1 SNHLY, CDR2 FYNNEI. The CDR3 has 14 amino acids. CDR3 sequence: CASSEGFGANVLTF. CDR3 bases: TGTGCCAGCAGTGAAGGATTTGGGGCCAACGTCCTGACTTTC. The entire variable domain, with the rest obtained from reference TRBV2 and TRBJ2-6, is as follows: EPEVTQTPSHQVTQMGQEVILRCVPISNHLYFYWYRQILGQKVEFLVSFYNNEISEKSEIFDDQFSVERPDGSNFTLKIRSTKLEDSAMYFCASSEGFGANVLTFGAGSRLTVL.

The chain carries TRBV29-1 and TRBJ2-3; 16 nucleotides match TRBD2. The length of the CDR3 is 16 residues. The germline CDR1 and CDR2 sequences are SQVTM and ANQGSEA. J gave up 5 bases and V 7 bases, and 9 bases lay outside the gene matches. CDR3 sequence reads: CSAGTSGREGLDTQYF. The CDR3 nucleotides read TGCAGCGCCGGGACTAGCGGGAGGGAGGGGTTAGATACGCAGTATTTT.

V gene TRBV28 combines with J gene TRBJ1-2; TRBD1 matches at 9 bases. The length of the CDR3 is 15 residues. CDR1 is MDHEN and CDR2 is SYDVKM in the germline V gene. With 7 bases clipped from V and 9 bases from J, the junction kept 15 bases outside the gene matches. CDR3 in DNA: TGTGCCAGCAATCCACCGGGACAGGGAAAGACTAGCTACACCTTC. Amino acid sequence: CASNPPGQGKTSYTF.

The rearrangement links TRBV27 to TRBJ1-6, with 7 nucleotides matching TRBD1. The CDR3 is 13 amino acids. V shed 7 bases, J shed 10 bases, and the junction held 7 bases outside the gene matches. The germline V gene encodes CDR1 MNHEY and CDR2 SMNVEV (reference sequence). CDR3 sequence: CASKGAQFSPLHF. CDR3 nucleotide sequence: TGTGCCAGCAAGGGGGCCCAATTCTCACCCCTCCACTTT.

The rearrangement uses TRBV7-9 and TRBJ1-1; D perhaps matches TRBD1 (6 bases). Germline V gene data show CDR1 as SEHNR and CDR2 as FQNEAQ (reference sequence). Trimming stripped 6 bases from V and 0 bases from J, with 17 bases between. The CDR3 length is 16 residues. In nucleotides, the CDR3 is TGTGCCAGCAGTAAACAGGACAGCTACATGAACACTGAAGCTTTCTTT. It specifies CASSKQDSYMNTEAFF.

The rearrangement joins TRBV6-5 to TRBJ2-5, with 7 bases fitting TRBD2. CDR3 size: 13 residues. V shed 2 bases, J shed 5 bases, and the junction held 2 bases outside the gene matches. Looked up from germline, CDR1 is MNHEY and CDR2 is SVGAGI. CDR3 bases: TGTGCCAGCAGTTACCAGGGAGGGGAGACCCAGTACTTC. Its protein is CASSYQGGETQYF.

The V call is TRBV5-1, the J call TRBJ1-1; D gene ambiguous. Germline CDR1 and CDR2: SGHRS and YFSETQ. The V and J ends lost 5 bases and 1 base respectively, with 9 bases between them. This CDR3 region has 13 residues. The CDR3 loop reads CASSFMGNTEAFF. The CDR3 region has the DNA TGCGCCAGCAGTTTCATGGGGAACACTGAAGCTTTCTTT.

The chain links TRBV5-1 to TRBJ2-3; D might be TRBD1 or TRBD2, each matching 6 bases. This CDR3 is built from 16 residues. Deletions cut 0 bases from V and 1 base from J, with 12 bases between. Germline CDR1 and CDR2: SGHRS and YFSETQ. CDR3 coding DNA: TGCGCCAGCAGCTTGGATCGGGGGACACGCACAGATACGCAGTATTTT. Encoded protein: CASSLDRGTRTDTQYF.

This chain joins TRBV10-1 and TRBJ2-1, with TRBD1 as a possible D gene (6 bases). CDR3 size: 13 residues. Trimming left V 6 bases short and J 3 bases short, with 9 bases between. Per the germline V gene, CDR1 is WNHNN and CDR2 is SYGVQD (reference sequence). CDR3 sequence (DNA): TGCGCCAGCAGCAGGGGAGTCTACAATGAGCAGTTCTTC. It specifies CASSRGVYNEQFF.

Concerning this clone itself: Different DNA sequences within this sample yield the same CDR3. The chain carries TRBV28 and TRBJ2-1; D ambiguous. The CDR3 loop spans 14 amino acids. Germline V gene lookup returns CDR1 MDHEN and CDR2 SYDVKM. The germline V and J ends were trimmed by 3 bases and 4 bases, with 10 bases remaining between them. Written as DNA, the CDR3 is TGTGCCAGCAGTTTGGGCACAGAATACAATGAGCAGTTCTTC. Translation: CASSLGTEYNEQFF.

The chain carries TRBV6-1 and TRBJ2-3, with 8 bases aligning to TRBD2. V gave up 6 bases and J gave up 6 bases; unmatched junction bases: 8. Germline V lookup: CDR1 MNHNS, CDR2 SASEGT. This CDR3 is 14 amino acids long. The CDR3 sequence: CASRPGLDYDTQYF. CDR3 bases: TGTGCCAGCAGGCCGGGACTAGACTACGATACGCAGTATTTT.